These 27 T cell receptor beta chains originate from one sample sequenced in a study of cytomegalovirus exposure and HLA in healthy donors (dated by TCRdb to 2015 to 2018). Receptor amplification or capture employed the immunoSEQ multiplex PCR assay. TCRdb holds this immuneACCESS table with in-frame rearrangements only. Some clones are missing; in checked studies, unresolved V genes explain under half, and the rest has no known cause. For this sample the table gives roughly 300,000 clones, of which about nine tenths were detected only once. Of the sample, roughly 1.2% falls within the top ten clones. The sample was PBMCs. The receptors stem from a woman aged 25-40 years in good health and CMV-seropositive.

The sample holds a few counts of this clone. Distinct nucleotide sequences in the sample also encode this CDR3. This chain connects TRBV6-1 to TRBJ1-5, with D unresolved. The germline V and J ends were trimmed by 7 bases and 2 bases, with 12 bases remaining between them. The CDR3 has 14 residues. The germline gives CDR1 MNHNS, CDR2 SASEGT. The CDR3 nucleotides are TGTGCCAGCACAGAGCGGGGAGGCAATCAGCCCCAGCATTTT. Its translation is CASTERGGNQPQHF.

This clone was picked up one time. V usage is TRBV5-4 and J usage is TRBJ2-7, with D unresolved. Germline CDR1 reads SGHNT; CDR2 reads YYREEE (reference sequence). The CDR3 loop spans 14 amino acids. V lost 0 bases, J lost 0 bases, and 7 bases lay in between. CDR3 coding DNA: TGTGCCAGCAGCTTGGACAGTAGCTCCTACGAGCAGTACTTC. Amino acid sequence: CASSLDSSSYEQYF.

This clone was observed a single time. The rearrangement uses TRBV6-1 and TRBJ2-1; 9 bases match TRBD1. The germline CDR1 and CDR2 sequences are MNHNS and SASEGT. CDR3 length equals 17 residues. Trimming cost V 0 bases and J 4 bases; bases outside gene matches: 7. CDR3 sequence reads: CASSEALGTGIYNEQFF. Written as DNA, the CDR3 is TGTGCCAGCAGTGAAGCGCTTGGGACAGGGATTTACAATGAGCAGTTCTTC.

The chain combines TRBV4-3 with TRBJ2-7; D call uncertain. CDR3 length: 14 amino acids. The ends were cut back, 5 bases at V and 2 bases at J, with 13 bases in the middle. Germline CDR1 LGHNA, CDR2 YSLEER. CDR3 residues: CASSLGLDAYEQYF. CDR3 bases: TGCGCCAGCAGCTTGGGTTTGGACGCCTACGAGCAGTACTTC.

The chain is built from TRBV19 and TRBJ1-1; 7 nucleotides match TRBD1. CDR1 LNHDA and CDR2 SQIVND come from the germline V gene (reference sequence). Trimming cost V 5 bases and J 6 bases; bases outside gene matches: 9. The CDR3 length is 14 residues. CDR3 region: CASSAAGGIAEAFF. The CDR3 DNA reads as TGTGCCAGTAGTGCAGCAGGGGGGATTGCTGAAGCTTTCTTT.

The chain joins TRBV4-1 to TRBJ1-5; maybe TRBD1 (5 bases). Germline CDR1 is MGHRA and CDR2 is YSYEKL. This CDR3 region has 16 residues. Between the trimmed V and J ends, which lost 0 bases and 3 bases, there was a span of 12 bases. CDR3 DNA: TGCGCCAGCAGCCAAGACGCGGGGGGACTCAATCAGCCCCAGCATTTT. Its translation: CASSQDAGGLNQPQHF.

The genes are TRBV5-4 and TRBJ2-7; TRBD2 matches 9 bases. CDR3 length: 19 amino acids. With 3 bases clipped from V and 4 bases from J, the junction kept 20 bases outside the gene matches. Germline V gives CDR1 SGHNT, CDR2 YYREEE (reference sequence). The CDR3 region has the DNA TGTGCCAGCAGCTCGAGCGGGCTAGCGGGAAGAGCTAAAAGGTACGAGCAGTACTTC. This sequence encodes CASSSSGLAGRAKRYEQYF.

This chain joins TRBV9 and TRBJ1-3; no reliable D call. CDR1 SGDLS and CDR2 YYNGEE come from the germline V gene. The CDR3 runs 15 residues. The ends were cut back, 0 bases at V and 0 bases at J, with 7 bases in the middle. The CDR3 loop reads CASSVEPLSGNTIYF. The CDR3 DNA is TGTGCCAGCAGCGTAGAGCCTCTCTCTGGAAACACCATATATTTT.

The table lists this clone with a few counts. The V call is TRBV7-3, the J call TRBJ2-5; perhaps TRBD1 as D (5 bases). Trimming removed 0 bases at V and 2 bases at J, with 10 bases between. The CDR3 is 15 amino acids. Germline V gene data show CDR1 as SGHTA and CDR2 as FQGTGA. The CDR3 DNA follows: TGTGCCAGCAGCTTAACGGCAGGGAATCAAGAGACCCAGTACTTC. Its translation is CASSLTAGNQETQYF. Looking up the rest from reference TRBV7-3 and TRBJ2-5 gives the full variable domain: GAGVSQTPSNKVTEKGKYVELRCDPISGHTALYWYRQSLGQGPEFLIYFQGTGAADDSGLPNDRFFAVRPEGSVSTLKIQRTERGDSAVYLCASSLTAGNQETQYFGPGTRLLVL.

J is TRBJ1-5 and V is TRBV28; maybe TRBD1 (5 bases). CDR1 is MDHEN, CDR2 SYDVKM, per germline. Trimming left V 6 bases short and J 0 bases short, with 18 bases between. The CDR3 has 17 residues. The CDR3: CASSLRQILYSNQPQHF. Here the CDR3 DNA reads TGTGCCAGCAGCCTTAGACAGATTTTGTATAGCAATCAGCCCCAGCATTTT.

CDR3 in DNA: TGTGCCAGCAGACCTCCGTGGTATGCGAACTATGGCTACACCTTC. Translating it yields CASRPPWYANYGYTF. This chain joins TRBV28 and TRBJ1-2; no clear D. Trimming took off 6 bases at V and 2 bases at J, with 16 bases between the two ends. Germline lookup yields CDR1 MDHEN and CDR2 SYDVKM. The CDR3 loop spans 15 amino acids.

The chain employs TRBV7-6 and TRBJ2-1, with 12 nucleotides matching TRBD1. From germline, CDR1 is SGHVS and CDR2 FNYEAQ. Trimming cost V 2 bases and J 8 bases; bases outside gene matches: 7. The length of the CDR3 is 16 residues. The CDR3 loop is CASSLLGQGAMDEQFF. In DNA, the CDR3 is TGTGCCAGCAGCTTACTGGGACAGGGGGCGATGGATGAGCAGTTCTTC.

The chain is built from TRBV28 and TRBJ2-1; no reliable D call. Germline CDR1 MDHEN, CDR2 SYDVKM. V was pared by 6 bases and J by 6 bases, with 15 bases between. The CDR3 runs to 14 residues. This chain's CDR3 is CASRPPPTGNEQFF. CDR3 nucleotides: TGTGCCAGCAGGCCACCCCCTACGGGCAATGAGCAGTTCTTC.

V and J are TRBV28 and TRBJ2-7, with D tentatively TRBD1 (5 bases). V lost 6 bases to trimming and J lost 1 base, with 13 bases between them. The CDR3 extends over 14 amino acids. Germline assignment: CDR1 MDHEN and CDR2 SYDVKM. Here the CDR3 DNA reads TGTGCCAGCAGGACCTTCGACAGATCCTACGAGCAGTACTTC. Translating gives CASRTFDRSYEQYF.

The chain recombines TRBV4-3 with TRBJ1-3, with D possibly matching TRBD1 (5 bases). Germline-derived CDR1 and CDR2 are LGHNA and YSLEER. V was pared by 4 bases and J by 0 bases, with 13 bases between. This CDR3 spans 16 amino acids. The CDR3 DNA is TGCGCCAGCAGCCTCGGCTTGGGGCGCTCTGGAAACACCATATATTTT. Its protein product is CASSLGLGRSGNTIYF.

The V call is TRBV5-1, the J call TRBJ1-5, with TRBD1 matching 10 bases. CDR1 and CDR2 from the germline V gene are SGHRS and YFSETQ. The V gene end was trimmed by 7 bases and the J gene end by 4 bases; junction bases not matched to a gene: 5. The CDR3 length is 14 residues. Here the CDR3 reads CASWGDRGNQPQHF. The CDR3 DNA reads TGCGCCAGCTGGGGGGACAGGGGTAATCAGCCCCAGCATTTT.

The chain recombines TRBV7-3 with TRBJ1-6, with 7 bases fitting TRBD1. Trimming removed 4 bases from V and 4 bases from J; junction bases left unmatched: 1. The CDR3 has 14 residues. Germline lookup yields CDR1 SGHTA and CDR2 FQGTGA. The CDR3 DNA is TGTGCCAGCAGCTCGACAGGGTATAATTCACCCCTCCACTTT. This gives the protein CASSSTGYNSPLHF. The full variable domain, its missing parts supplied by reference TRBV7-3 and TRBJ1-6, is GAGVSQTPSNKVTEKGKYVELRCDPISGHTALYWYRQSLGQGPEFLIYFQGTGAADDSGLPNDRFFAVRPEGSVSTLKIQRTERGDSAVYLCASSSTGYNSPLHFGNGTRLTVT.

The chain combines TRBV5-4 with TRBJ1-6; D may be TRBD1 (5 bases). Germline assignment: CDR1 SGHNT and CDR2 YYREEE (reference sequence). The CDR3 is made up of 15 amino acids. Trimming took off 3 bases at V and 5 bases at J, with 12 bases between the two ends. The CDR3 loop is CASSSLDRDNSPLHF. CDR3 DNA: TGTGCCAGCAGCTCCCTAGACAGAGATAATTCACCCCTCCACTTT.

The rearrangement links TRBV20-1 to TRBJ2-7, with unresolved D. CDR1 is DFQATT, CDR2 SNEGSKA, per germline (reference sequence). The V end lost 3 bases, the J end lost 6 bases, and 9 bases lay between the germline ends. The CDR3 loop spans 11 amino acids. CDR3 coding DNA: TGCAGTGCTAGCATAGTCGGCGAGCAGTACTTC. It translates to CSASIVGEQYF.

The J gene is TRBJ1-2, the V gene TRBV19; 10 bases are shared with TRBD1. CDR3 length equals 16 residues. Looked up from germline, CDR1 is LNHDA and CDR2 is SQIVND (reference sequence). Germline trimming cut 7 bases from V and 4 bases from J; bases unmatched to any gene: 12. The CDR3 DNA sequence: TGTGCCAGTACACGGGACAGGGGTTCGGTAGGCTATGGCTACACCTTC. Its translation is CASTRDRGSVGYGYTF.

V gene TRBV11-2 combines with J gene TRBJ1-1; no definite D call. CDR3 size: 15 residues. V was cut by 0 bases and J by 2 bases, with 10 bases left in between. In germline, CDR1 is SGHAT, CDR2 FQNNGV. For the CDR3, the DNA is TGTGCCAGCAGCTTAGATGTAGGGTTCAACACTGAAGCTTTCTTT. It yields the protein CASSLDVGFNTEAFF.

The chain couples TRBV30 to TRBJ1-5; D remains ambiguous. The CDR3 extends over 15 amino acids. Germline CDR1 and CDR2: GTSNPN and SVGIG (reference sequence). Trimming took off 2 bases at V and 0 bases at J, with 11 bases between the two ends. CDR3 protein: CAWSPGRASNQPQHF. The CDR3 nucleotides read TGTGCCTGGAGTCCCGGTCGGGCTAGCAATCAGCCCCAGCATTTT.

This sequence joins TRBV27 and TRBJ1-2; D ambiguous. V lost 3 bases to trimming and J lost 3 bases, with 8 bases between them. This CDR3 region has 13 residues. Germline CDR1 MNHEY, CDR2 SMNVEV (reference sequence). CDR3 coding DNA: TGTGCCAGCAGTTTTCAGGCAGACTATGGCTACACCTTC. Translating it yields CASSFQADYGYTF.

The chain couples TRBV5-1 to TRBJ1-2; no firm D call. This CDR3 spans 14 amino acids. The V end lost 4 bases, the J end lost 13 bases, and 23 bases lay between the germline ends. Germline lookup yields CDR1 SGHRS and CDR2 YFSETQ. CDR3 nucleotides: TGCGCCAGCAGCCTCGAACAGTCCGCTCTAAAGGGCACCTTC. Translation: CASSLEQSALKGTF.

This sequence joins TRBV28 and TRBJ2-1; D remains unclear. Germline V CDR1 and CDR2: MDHEN, SYDVKM. V shed 7 bases and J shed 3 bases, with 7 bases lying between them. This CDR3 is built from 12 residues. CDR3 DNA: TGTGCCAGCACCGAAGACTACAATGAGCAGTTCTTC. Protein: CASTEDYNEQFF.

The chain carries TRBV30 and TRBJ2-3; D perhaps matches TRBD2 (5 bases). Germline CDR1 reads GTSNPN; CDR2 reads SVGIG (reference sequence). Trimming left V 3 bases short and J 2 bases short, with 9 bases between. The CDR3 sequence is 13 residues long. CDR3 nucleotide sequence: TGTGCCTGGAGCGGCGGACTCACAGATACGCAGTATTTT. Translation: CAWSGGLTDTQYF.

The gene calls are TRBV6-5 and TRBJ1-3; D possibly corresponds to TRBD1 (6 bases). From germline, CDR1 is MNHEY and CDR2 SVGAGI. This CDR3 comprises 15 residues. V lost 9 bases to trimming and J lost 0 bases, with 15 bases between them. CDR3 in amino acids: CASRNDRFSGNTIYF. DNA for the CDR3: TGTGCCAGTAGAAACGACAGGTTCTCTGGAAACACCATATATTTT.